Listed here are 2 T cell receptor beta chains from one sample, sequenced in a study of blood T cell repertoires in COVID-19. Sequenced by immunoSEQ multiplex PCR; TCRdb stores in-frame clones only, minus some. The profile shows approximately 110,000 clones, about 82% of them singletons. Sequenced: peripheral blood. These TCRs come from a human donor in a cohort sampled during active COVID-19.

J is TRBJ2-3 and V is TRBV29-1, with 7 bases fitting TRBD2. Germline loops: CDR1 SQVTM, CDR2 ANQGSEA. This CDR3 has 15 amino acids. J lost 3 bases, V lost 0 bases, and 6 bases had no gene match. As DNA, the CDR3 is TGCAGCGTTGAAGAAGCGGGATGGAGTACAGATACGCAGTATTTT. It encodes CSVEEAGWSTDTQYF.

This clone is a singleton in its sample. This rearrangement joins TRBV12-3 or TRBV12-4 to TRBJ1-1, with D possibly matching TRBD1 (5 bases). CDR3 length: 12 residues. Trimming pared 7 bases from V and 4 bases from J, leaving 10 bases between. As DNA, the CDR3 is TGTGCCAGCAACCTGGGGGGCACTGAAGCTTTCTTT. As protein: CASNLGGTEAFF.